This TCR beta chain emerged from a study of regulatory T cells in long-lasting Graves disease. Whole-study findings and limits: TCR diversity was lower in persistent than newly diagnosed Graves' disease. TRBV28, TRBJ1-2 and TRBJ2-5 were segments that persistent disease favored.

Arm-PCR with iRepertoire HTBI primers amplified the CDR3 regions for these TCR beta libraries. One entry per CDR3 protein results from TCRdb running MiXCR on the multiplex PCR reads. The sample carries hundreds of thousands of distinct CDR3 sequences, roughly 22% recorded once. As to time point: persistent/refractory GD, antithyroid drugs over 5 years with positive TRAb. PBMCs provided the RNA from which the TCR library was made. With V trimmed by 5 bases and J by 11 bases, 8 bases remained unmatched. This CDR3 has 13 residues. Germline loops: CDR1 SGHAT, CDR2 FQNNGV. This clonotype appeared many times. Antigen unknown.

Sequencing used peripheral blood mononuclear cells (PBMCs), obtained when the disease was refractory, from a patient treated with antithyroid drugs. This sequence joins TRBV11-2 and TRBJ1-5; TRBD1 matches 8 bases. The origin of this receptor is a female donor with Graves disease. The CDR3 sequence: CASSKDREGTQHF. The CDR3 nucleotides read TGTGCCAGCAGCAAGGACAGGGAGGGGACCCAGCATTTT.